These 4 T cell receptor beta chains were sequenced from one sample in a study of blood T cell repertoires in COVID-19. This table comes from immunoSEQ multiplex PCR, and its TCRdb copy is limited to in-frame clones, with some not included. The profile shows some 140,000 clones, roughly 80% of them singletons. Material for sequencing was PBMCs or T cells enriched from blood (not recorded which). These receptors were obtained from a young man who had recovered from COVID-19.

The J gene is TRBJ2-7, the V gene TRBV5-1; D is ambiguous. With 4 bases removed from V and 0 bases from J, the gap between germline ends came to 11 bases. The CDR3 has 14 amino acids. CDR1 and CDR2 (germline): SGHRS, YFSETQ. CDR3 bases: TGCGCCAGCAGCCCTTCGGGTGGCTCCTACGAGCAGTACTTC. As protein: CASSPSGGSYEQYF.

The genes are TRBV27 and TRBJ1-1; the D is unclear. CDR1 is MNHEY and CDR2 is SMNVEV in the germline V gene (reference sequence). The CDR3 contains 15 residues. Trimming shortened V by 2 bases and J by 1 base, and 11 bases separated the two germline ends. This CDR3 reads CASSLAGWQNTEAFF. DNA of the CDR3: TGTGCCAGCAGTTTAGCGGGGTGGCAGAACACTGAAGCTTTCTTT.

CDR3 residues: CASSLNGGDQHF. The CDR3 DNA sequence: TGTGCCAGCAGCCTCAATGGGGGCGACCAGCATTTT. The V gene is TRBV7-8, the J gene TRBJ1-5; perhaps TRBD1 as D (6 bases). This CDR3 has 12 amino acids. Trimming shortened V by 5 bases and J by 12 bases, and 14 bases separated the two germline ends. Germline CDR1 SGHVS, CDR2 FQNEAQ.

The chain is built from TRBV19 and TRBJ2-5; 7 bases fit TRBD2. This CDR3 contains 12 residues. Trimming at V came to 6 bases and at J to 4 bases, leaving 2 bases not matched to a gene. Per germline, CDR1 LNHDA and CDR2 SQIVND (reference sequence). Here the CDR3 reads CASRGEGETQYF. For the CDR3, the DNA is TGTGCCAGTAGGGGGGAGGGAGAGACCCAGTACTTC.